The 21 T cell receptor beta chains reported below all come from one sample, sequenced in a study of shared clonotypes between healthy human individuals. The table came from immunoSEQ multiplex PCR; TCRdb's copy has only in-frame clones and leaves some out. Here the sample spans about 2.3 million clones, 85% to 95% being singletons. The specimen was naive CD4+ T cells from PBMCs. Specified subset: CD45RA+ positively selected. The receptors were gathered from a man aged 18 to 29 in good health. Some clones in this sample may be carry-over from other donors' samples.

The J gene is TRBJ1-2, the V gene TRBV28, with D tentatively TRBD1 (5 bases). The CDR3 has 16 residues. V lost 8 bases to trimming and J lost 6 bases, with 25 bases between them. Germline CDR1 is MDHEN and CDR2 is SYDVKM. Written as DNA, the CDR3 is TGTGCCAGCGGTCAGTGGCCGAGGGGCTCTAGCGATGGCTACACCTTC. Amino acids: CASGQWPRGSSDGYTF.

Concerning this clone itself: Other DNA variants within this sample encode the same CDR3. Here the CDR3 reads CASSEVRNQPQHF. The DNA of the CDR3 is TGTGCCAGCAGCGAGGTACGCAATCAGCCCCAGCATTTT. This chain links TRBV2 with TRBJ1-5, with D hard to call. The CDR3 covers 13 residues. The germline gives CDR1 SNHLY, CDR2 FYNNEI. Trimming stripped 6 bases from V and 2 bases from J, with 8 bases between.

The gene calls are TRBV18 and TRBJ1-5, with a tentative D call TRBD1 (5 bases). V lost 6 bases to trimming and J lost 9 bases, with 21 bases between them. The CDR3 totals 15 residues. Germline lookup yields CDR1 KGHSH and CDR2 LQKENI. In DNA, the CDR3 is TGTGCCAGCTCTCCCATTGCGGGGGATCTTGGGCCCCAGCATTTT. Protein sequence: CASSPIAGDLGPQHF.

V gene TRBV7-3 combines with J gene TRBJ2-7; 7 bases match TRBD2. V lost 7 bases, J lost 6 bases, and 9 bases stayed unmatched. Per germline, CDR1 SGHTA and CDR2 FQGTGA. The CDR3 has 13 amino acids. CDR3 amino acids: CASNNAGVCEQYF. CDR3 coding DNA: TGTGCCAGCAATAATGCGGGAGTTTGCGAGCAGTACTTC.

This chain joins TRBV7-9 and TRBJ2-1; 14 bases agree with TRBD2. This CDR3 comprises 16 residues. The trim removed 1 base at V and 9 bases at J, leaving 5 bases unmatched. Germline CDR1 SEHNR, CDR2 FQNEAQ (reference sequence). The CDR3 is CASSLGGTSGSLEQFF. In nucleotides, the CDR3 is TGTGCCAGCAGCTTAGGGGGGACTAGCGGGAGCCTTGAGCAGTTCTTC.

The chain links TRBV9 to TRBJ2-1, with TRBD2 identical over 7 bases. This CDR3 has 15 amino acids. The germline gives CDR1 SGDLS, CDR2 YYNGEE. V lost 4 bases and J lost 8; bases outside the gene matches: 12. In nucleotides, the CDR3 is TGTGCCAGCAGCCCGTATTCTAGCGGAGGTGATGAGCAGTTCTTC. The encoded protein is CASSPYSSGGDEQFF. The full variable domain, its missing parts supplied by reference TRBV9 and TRBJ2-1, is DSGVTQTPKHLITATGQRVTLRCSPRSGDLSVYWYQQSLDQGLQFLIQYYNGEERAKGNILERFSAQQFPDLHSELNLSSLELGDSALYFCASSPYSSGGDEQFFGPGTRLTVL.

This clone was seen a single time. The chain joins TRBV2 to TRBJ2-1, with 7 bases fitting TRBD2. Trimming cost V 4 bases and J 4 bases; bases outside gene matches: 4. This CDR3 is built from 14 residues. CDR1 is SNHLY and CDR2 is FYNNEI in the germline V gene. CDR3 in DNA: TGTGCCAGCAGTGCGGGACTAACTTACAATGAGCAGTTCTTC. Protein product: CASSAGLTYNEQFF.

The chain couples TRBV28 to TRBJ2-7; D unresolved. The CDR3 length is 15 residues. V lost 6 bases, J lost 6 bases, and 21 bases lay in between. Germline CDR1 reads MDHEN; CDR2 reads SYDVKM. CDR3 DNA: TGTGCCAGCAGCACCCCCGGGCCCTCCTTGGGCGAGCAGTACTTC. The encoded protein is CASSTPGPSLGEQYF.

The CDR3 nucleotides read TGTGCCAGCAGGACGACGGCAACTAGCAATCAGCCCCAGCATTTT. Translation gives CASRTTATSNQPQHF. The chain employs TRBV6-5 and TRBJ1-5; D not certain. There are 15 residues in the CDR3. Germline V gene data show CDR1 as MNHEY and CDR2 as SVGAGI. Trimming left V 6 bases short and J 0 bases short, with 12 bases between.

Note on this clone: This specimen includes other DNA sequences encoding the same CDR3. The chain recombines TRBV7-3 with TRBJ2-1; D might be TRBD2 (7 bases). Deletions cut 5 bases from V and 4 bases from J, with 15 bases between. The CDR3 is 15 amino acids. Germline CDR1 SGHTA, CDR2 FQGTGA. Written as DNA, the CDR3 is TGTGCCAGCAGCCCAGGGGTAGCGGGTTACAATGAGCAGTTCTTC. The encoded protein is CASSPGVAGYNEQFF.

V gene TRBV28 combines with J gene TRBJ2-3; 10 bases agree with TRBD2. The CDR3 covers 17 residues. The trim removed 3 bases at V and 8 bases at J, leaving 14 bases unmatched. In germline, CDR1 is MDHEN, CDR2 SYDVKM. In nucleotides, the CDR3 is TGTGCCAGCAGTTTCGGACTAGCGGCTTTCCGGGGGGGTACGCAGTATTTT. It is translated as CASSFGLAAFRGGTQYF.

The chain joins TRBV7-2 to TRBJ2-2; D not certain. Germline V gene sequence: CDR1 SGHTA, CDR2 FQGNSA. V was clipped by 0 bases and J by 0 bases, with 8 bases between them. The CDR3 is made up of 16 amino acids. The CDR3 here is CASSLADVANTGELFF. Written as DNA, the CDR3 is TGTGCCAGCAGCTTAGCCGACGTTGCGAACACCGGGGAGCTGTTTTTT.

This clone has a count of ten or more. The chain joins TRBV11-2 to TRBJ2-3, with TRBD2 matching over 11 bases. The CDR3 loop spans 12 amino acids. Losses at the gene ends were 11 bases for V and 4 bases for J; bases not matched to a gene: 2. The V gene's germline CDR1 is SGHAT and CDR2 FQNNGV. The CDR3 region has the DNA TGTGCCGCGACTAGCGGGGCAGATACGCAGTATTTT. This translates into CAATSGADTQYF.

This clone appeared a single time. The chain combines TRBV6-5 with TRBJ1-3; D unresolved. The V gene lost 8 bases and the J gene lost 0 bases, with 8 bases spanning the gap. Germline V CDR1 and CDR2: MNHEY, SVGAGI. There are 13 residues in the CDR3. CDR3 bases: TGTGCCAGCCACGACCGCTCTGGAAACACCATATATTTT. This sequence encodes CASHDRSGNTIYF.

As for this clone: Other DNA sequences within the sample encode an identical CDR3. V is TRBV30 and J is TRBJ2-7; TRBD1 matches 7 bases. Per the germline V gene, CDR1 is GTSNPN and CDR2 is SVGIG (reference sequence). There are 13 residues in the CDR3. Germline trimming cut 0 bases from V and 1 base from J; bases unmatched to any gene: 0. The CDR3 DNA reads as TGTGCCTGGAGTGTGACAGGGTCCTACGAGCAGTACTTC. The encoded protein is CAWSVTGSYEQYF.

This clone was seen a single time. The J gene is TRBJ2-7, the V gene TRBV15; D gene unclear. The CDR3 length is 15 residues. Germline CDR1 is LNHNV and CDR2 is YYDKDF (reference sequence). V lost 0 bases, J lost 5 bases, and 14 bases lay in between. The CDR3 sequence is CATSRDNRVWNEQYF. CDR3 DNA sequence: TGTGCCACCAGCAGAGATAACCGGGTTTGGAACGAGCAGTACTTC.

This chain joins TRBV18 and TRBJ2-6; TRBD1 aligns across 7 bases. Losses at the gene ends were 4 bases for V and 4 bases for J; bases not matched to a gene: 7. CDR3 length: 16 amino acids. Germline V gene data show CDR1 as KGHSH and CDR2 as LQKENI. CDR3 bases: TGTGCCAGCTCACAGGGCACAGGGGCCGGGGCCAACGTCCTGACTTTC. The encoded protein is CASSQGTGAGANVLTF.

The chain uses TRBV2 and TRBJ2-3, with a possible D match to TRBD1 (5 bases). Between the trimmed V and J ends, which lost 6 bases and 3 bases, there was a span of 19 bases. In germline, CDR1 is SNHLY, CDR2 FYNNEI. The CDR3 has 16 residues. The CDR3 region has the DNA TGTGCCAGCAGGGCCCCACTCAGGGTGGGTACAGATACGCAGTATTTT. Translating gives CASRAPLRVGTDTQYF.

This clone has more than one count but fewer than ten. J is TRBJ1-2 and V is TRBV6-5; no clear D gene. Trimming took 8 bases from V and 0 from J, leaving 10 bases between them. CDR3 length equals 13 residues. Germline lookup yields CDR1 MNHEY and CDR2 SVGAGI. CDR3: CASSSPSNYGYTF. CDR3 sequence (DNA): TGTGCCAGCTCTTCGCCCTCTAACTATGGCTACACCTTC.

The chain is built from TRBV6-1 and TRBJ1-1; perhaps TRBD1 as D (5 bases). Trimming removed 6 bases at V and 3 bases at J, with 17 bases between. The CDR3 length is 15 residues. Per germline, CDR1 MNHNS and CDR2 SASEGT. The CDR3 protein is CASSPVWTGDTEAFF. The CDR3 nucleotides are TGTGCCAGCAGCCCTGTATGGACGGGGGACACTGAAGCTTTCTTT.

The sample holds one count of this clone. This chain connects TRBV4-2 to TRBJ2-1; unclear D gene. Germline lookup yields CDR1 LGHNA and CDR2 YNFKEQ. The CDR3 length is 13 residues. The germline V and J ends were trimmed by 4 bases and 4 bases, with 8 bases remaining between them. The CDR3 bases are TGTGCCAGCAGCCCTCCCAGTTACAATGAGCAGTTCTTC. Translation gives CASSPPSYNEQFF.